This T cell receptor beta chain emerged from a study of cytomegalovirus exposure and HLA in healthy donors. Study-level results: Rarity held for most TCR sequences, but there were some public TCRs that occurred in many donors. Sequencing had likely introduced a cluster of highly shared sequence variants as an artifact. It was only CMV serostatus that was available as immune exposure information.

Germline values: CDR1 SGHDN, CDR2 FVKESK. The length of the CDR3 is 16 residues. The V end lost 0 bases, the J end lost 0 bases, and 11 bases lay between the germline ends. On this clone itself: Antigen: not known.

The PCR had 60 Vbeta and 13 Jbeta primers. TCRdb keeps only in-frame clones here, not all; method: immunoSEQ multiplex PCR. The sample lists over 50,000 clones; about four fifths were seen once. This chain connects TRBV14 to TRBJ1-1; tentatively, D is TRBD1 (5 bases). The sequence came from a man in his forties in good health and CMV-seronegative. The sample taken for sequencing was PBMCs. In nucleotides, the CDR3 is TGTGCCAGCAGCCAAGATTGGGGGGTAATGAACACTGAAGCTTTCTTT. Amino acid sequence: CASSQDWGVMNTEAFF. Based on the CDR3 plus reference TRBV14 and TRBJ1-1, the full variable domain is EAGVTQFPSHSVIEKGQTVTLRCDPISGHDNLYWYRRVMGKEIKFLLHFVKESKQDESGMPNNRFLAERTGGTYSTLKVQPAELEDSGVYFCASSQDWGVMNTEAFFGQGTRLTVV.